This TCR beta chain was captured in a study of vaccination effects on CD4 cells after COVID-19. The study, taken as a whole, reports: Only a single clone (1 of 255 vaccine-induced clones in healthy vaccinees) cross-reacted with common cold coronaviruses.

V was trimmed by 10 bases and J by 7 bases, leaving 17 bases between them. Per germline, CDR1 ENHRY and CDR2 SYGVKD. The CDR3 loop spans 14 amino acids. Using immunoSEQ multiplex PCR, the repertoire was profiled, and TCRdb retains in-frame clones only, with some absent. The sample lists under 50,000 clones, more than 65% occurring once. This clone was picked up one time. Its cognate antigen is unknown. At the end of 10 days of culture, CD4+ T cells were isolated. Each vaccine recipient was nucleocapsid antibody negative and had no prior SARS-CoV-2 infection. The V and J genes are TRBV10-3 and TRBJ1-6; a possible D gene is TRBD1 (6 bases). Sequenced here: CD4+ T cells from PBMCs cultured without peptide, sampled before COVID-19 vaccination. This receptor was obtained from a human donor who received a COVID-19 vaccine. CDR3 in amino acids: CATLGGSVNSPLHF. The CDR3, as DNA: TGTGCCACCCTTGGGGGCAGCGTGAATTCACCCCTCCACTTT.